Shown below are 9 T cell receptor beta chains from a single sample sequenced in a study of early T cells in non-severe SARS-CoV-2 infection. TCRdb reprocessed the 5' RACE reads via MiXCR and lists one record per CDR3 protein. The sample has tens of thousands of distinct CDR3 sequences, less than 9.5% seen once. This specimen consisted of whole blood, obtained at baseline. All receptors derive from an adult who was a healthcare worker with PCR-confirmed SARS-CoV-2 infection or an uninfected control (not recorded which).

This clonotype was seen a few times. The V gene is TRBV20-1, the J gene TRBJ2-7; TRBD1 matches at 7 bases. Trimming cost V 5 bases and J 0 bases; bases outside gene matches: 4. CDR3 length: 13 residues. The germline V gene has CDR1 DFQATT and CDR2 SNEGSKA (reference sequence). In DNA, the CDR3 is TGCAGTGCTTGGGACAGCTTCTCCTACGAGCAGTACTTC. Encoded protein: CSAWDSFSYEQYF.

The CDR3 DNA is TGTGCCAGCAGGCCCACCGCCAGCACAGATACGCAGTATTTT. Translated, it gives CASRPTASTDTQYF. This chain uses TRBV2 with TRBJ2-3; no firm D call. Germline V gene lookup returns CDR1 SNHLY and CDR2 FYNNEI. The CDR3 runs to 14 residues. The V end was cut by 6 bases, the J end by 0 bases, with 10 bases between.

This clonotype was picked up a small number of times. This chain links TRBV6-1 with TRBJ1-1; no clear D gene. This CDR3 has 11 residues. Trimming shortened V by 7 bases and J by 10 bases, and 13 bases separated the two germline ends. Germline CDR1 MNHNS, CDR2 SASEGT. The CDR3 region is CASKGTSRAFF. The CDR3, as DNA: TGTGCCAGCAAGGGAACGTCCCGAGCTTTCTTT.

This clonotype was counted ten times or more. V and J are TRBV11-1 and TRBJ2-2, with D maybe TRBD1 (5 bases). CDR1 SGHAT and CDR2 FQDESV come from the germline V gene (reference sequence). The CDR3 sequence is 14 residues long. V lost 7 bases and J lost 4, with 13 bases in between. The CDR3 spells CASMGLRATGELFF. CDR3 bases: TGTGCCAGCATGGGGCTTCGGGCCACCGGGGAGCTGTTTTTT.

The rearrangement links TRBV6-5 to TRBJ1-5; tentative D call: TRBD1 (5 bases). The germline CDR1 and CDR2 sequences are MNHEY and SVGAGI. The V and J ends lost 0 bases and 4 bases respectively, with 10 bases between them. This CDR3 contains 15 residues. CDR3 residues: CASSYSWDGNQPQHF. The CDR3, as DNA: TGTGCCAGCAGTTACTCTTGGGACGGAAATCAGCCCCAGCATTTT.

This clonotype has only one observation. Germline and junction disagree at one end, which may indicate a read error. This chain connects TRBV6-5 to TRBJ1-2; the match to TRBD1 covers 8 bases. CDR3 length: 14 residues. CDR1 is MNHEY and CDR2 is SVGAGI in the germline V gene. CDR3 protein: CGSSYVGTGGGYTF. CDR3 coding DNA: TGTGGCAGCAGTTACGTGGGGACAGGAGGCGGCTACACCTTC.

This rearrangement joins TRBV11-2 to TRBJ2-2; a possible D gene is TRBD1 (6 bases). Deletions cut 4 bases from V and 7 bases from J, with 7 bases between. The CDR3 consists of 12 residues. CDR1 is SGHAT, CDR2 FQNNGV, per germline. The CDR3, as DNA: TGTGCCAGCAGCTCAGGGGTCGGGGAGCTGTTTTTT. It is translated as CASSSGVGELFF.

The genes are TRBV25-1 and TRBJ2-1, with D tentatively TRBD1 (5 bases). Germline V gives CDR1 MGHDK, CDR2 SYGVNS. The CDR3 consists of 15 residues. Trimming removed 5 bases at V and 5 bases at J, with 16 bases between. This CDR3 reads CASSPSWEGDNEQFF. CDR3 nucleotide sequence: TGTGCCAGCAGTCCATCCTGGGAAGGGGACAATGAGCAGTTCTTC.

This clonotype has a count of ten or more. The chain recombines TRBV7-8 with TRBJ1-4, with D tentatively TRBD1 (6 bases). The V end was cut by 5 bases, the J end by 2 bases, with 18 bases between. CDR3 length: 17 amino acids. Germline CDR1 reads SGHVS; CDR2 reads FQNEAQ. This chain's CDR3 is CASSPLAGDGTNEKLFF. The DNA of the CDR3 is TGTGCCAGCAGCCCCTTGGCAGGGGATGGGACTAATGAAAAACTGTTTTTT.